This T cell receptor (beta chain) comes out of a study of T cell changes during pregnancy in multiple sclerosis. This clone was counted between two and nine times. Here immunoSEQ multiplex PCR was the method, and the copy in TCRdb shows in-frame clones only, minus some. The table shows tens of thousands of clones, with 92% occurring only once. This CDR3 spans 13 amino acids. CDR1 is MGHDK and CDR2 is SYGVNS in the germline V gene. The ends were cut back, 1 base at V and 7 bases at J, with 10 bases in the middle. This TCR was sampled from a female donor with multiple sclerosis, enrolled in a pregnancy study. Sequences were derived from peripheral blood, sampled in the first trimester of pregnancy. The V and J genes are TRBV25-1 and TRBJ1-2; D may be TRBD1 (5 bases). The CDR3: CASSELRGSGYTF. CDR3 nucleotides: TGTGCCAGCAGTGAATTACGGGGGTCTGGCTACACCTTC.